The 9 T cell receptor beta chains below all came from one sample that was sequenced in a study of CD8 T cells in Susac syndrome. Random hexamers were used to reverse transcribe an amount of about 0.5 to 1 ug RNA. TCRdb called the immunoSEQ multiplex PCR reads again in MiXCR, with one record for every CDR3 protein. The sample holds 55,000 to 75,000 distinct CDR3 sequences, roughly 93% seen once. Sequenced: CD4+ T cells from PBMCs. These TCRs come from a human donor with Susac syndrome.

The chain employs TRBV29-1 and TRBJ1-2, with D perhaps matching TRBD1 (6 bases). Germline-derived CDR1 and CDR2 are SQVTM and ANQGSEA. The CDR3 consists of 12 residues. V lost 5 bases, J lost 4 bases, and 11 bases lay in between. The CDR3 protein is CSVSYRAYGYTF. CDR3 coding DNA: TGCAGCGTTTCCTACAGGGCCTATGGCTACACCTTC.

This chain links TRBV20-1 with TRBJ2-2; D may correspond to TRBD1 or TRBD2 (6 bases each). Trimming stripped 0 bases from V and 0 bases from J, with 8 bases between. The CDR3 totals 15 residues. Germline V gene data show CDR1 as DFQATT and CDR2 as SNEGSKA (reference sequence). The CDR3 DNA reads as TGCAGTGCTAGAGACGGGGGCGCGAACACCGGGGAGCTGTTTTTT. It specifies CSARDGGANTGELFF.

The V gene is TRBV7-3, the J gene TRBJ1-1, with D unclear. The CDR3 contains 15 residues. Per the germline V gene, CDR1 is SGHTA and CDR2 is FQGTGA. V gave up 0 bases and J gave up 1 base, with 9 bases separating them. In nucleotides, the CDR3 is TGTGCCAGCAGCTTAACGCCGGGGAGGAACACTGAAGCTTTCTTT. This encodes CASSLTPGRNTEAFF.

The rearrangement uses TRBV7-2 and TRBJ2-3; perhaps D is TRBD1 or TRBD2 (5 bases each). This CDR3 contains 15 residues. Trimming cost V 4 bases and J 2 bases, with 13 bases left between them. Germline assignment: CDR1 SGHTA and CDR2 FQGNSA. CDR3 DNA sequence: TGTGCCAGCAGCTACTGGGGGTTGGACACAGATACGCAGTATTTT. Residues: CASSYWGLDTDTQYF.

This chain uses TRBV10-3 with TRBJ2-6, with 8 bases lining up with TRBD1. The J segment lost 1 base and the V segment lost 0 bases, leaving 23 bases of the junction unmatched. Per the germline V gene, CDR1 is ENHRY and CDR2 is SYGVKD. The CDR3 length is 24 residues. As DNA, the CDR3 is TGTGCCATCAGTGAGTCATGGTATCCCGGGACAGGCGACCCTTCTCGTTCTGGGGCCAACGTCCTGACTTTC. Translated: CAISESWYPGTGDPSRSGANVLTF.

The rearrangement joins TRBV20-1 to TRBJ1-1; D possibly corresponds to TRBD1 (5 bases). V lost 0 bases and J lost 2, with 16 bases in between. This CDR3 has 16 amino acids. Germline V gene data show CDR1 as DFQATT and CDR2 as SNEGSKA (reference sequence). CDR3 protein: CSARDGWQGTNTEAFF. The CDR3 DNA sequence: TGCAGTGCTAGAGATGGGTGGCAGGGAACCAACACTGAAGCTTTCTTT.

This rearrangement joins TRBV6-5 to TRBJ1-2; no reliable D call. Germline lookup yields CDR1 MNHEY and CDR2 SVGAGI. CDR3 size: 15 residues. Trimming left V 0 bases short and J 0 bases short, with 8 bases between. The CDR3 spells CASSYSTGANYGYTF. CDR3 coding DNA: TGTGCCAGCAGTTACTCGACGGGAGCTAACTATGGCTACACCTTC.

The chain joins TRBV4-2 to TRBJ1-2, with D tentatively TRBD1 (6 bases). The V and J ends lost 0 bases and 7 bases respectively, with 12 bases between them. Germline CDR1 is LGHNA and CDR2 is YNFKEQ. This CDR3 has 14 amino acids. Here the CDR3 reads CASSQEFRGRGYTF. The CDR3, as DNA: TGTGCCAGCAGCCAAGAGTTCAGGGGTCGTGGCTACACCTTC.

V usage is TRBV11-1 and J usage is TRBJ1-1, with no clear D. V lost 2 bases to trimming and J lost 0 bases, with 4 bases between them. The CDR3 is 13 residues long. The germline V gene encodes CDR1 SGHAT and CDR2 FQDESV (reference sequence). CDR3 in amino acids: CASSLWVNTEAFF. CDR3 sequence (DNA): TGTGCCAGCAGCTTATGGGTGAACACTGAAGCTTTCTTT.